These 11 T cell receptor beta chains were all obtained from the same sample, sequenced in a study of blood T cell repertoires in COVID-19. Measured with immunoSEQ multiplex PCR; TCRdb has only the in-frame clones, and not every one. The sample includes 250,000 or so clones, around 90% seen only once; the top ten take 1.6%. Sequenced input: PBMCs or T cells enriched from blood (not recorded which). These TCRs come from a woman in her forties or fifties who had recovered from COVID-19.

This clone was observed a single time. This chain links TRBV2 with TRBJ1-5; D perhaps matches TRBD1 (5 bases). The ends were cut back, 7 bases at V and 4 bases at J, with 11 bases in the middle. The germline gives CDR1 SNHLY, CDR2 FYNNEI. CDR3 length equals 13 residues. CDR3 in DNA: TGTGCCAGCACCGGGACTGAGAATCAGCCCCAGCATTTT. It codes for CASTGTENQPQHF.

The chain uses TRBV7-2 and TRBJ2-1; D remains ambiguous. The V gene's germline CDR1 is SGHTA and CDR2 FQGNSA. The V end was cut by 1 base, the J end by 2 bases, with 18 bases between. The CDR3 runs to 18 residues. CDR3 sequence (DNA): TGTGCCAGCAGCTTAGTCCAATCTACTTACCCTCCCTACAATGAGCAGTTCTTC. Residues: CASSLVQSTYPPYNEQFF.

This chain links TRBV10-3 with TRBJ2-7; no clear D gene. V gave up 2 bases and J gave up 1 base, with 9 bases separating them. The germline V gene encodes CDR1 ENHRY and CDR2 SYGVKD. There are 14 residues in the CDR3. CDR3 amino acids: CAISELTSSYEQYF. The CDR3 DNA is TGTGCCATCAGTGAGCTGACAAGTTCCTACGAGCAGTACTTC.

This rearrangement joins TRBV10-3 to TRBJ1-2; 9 positions agree with TRBD1. V shed 2 bases, J shed 8 bases, and the junction held 9 bases outside the gene matches. Germline values: CDR1 ENHRY, CDR2 SYGVKD. The CDR3 is made up of 15 amino acids. The DNA for the CDR3 is TGTGCCATCAGTGAGCTTTCACAGGGGGCGCGAGGCTACACCTTC. Translating it yields CAISELSQGARGYTF.

The chain combines TRBV7-9 with TRBJ2-2, with D unresolved. The germline gives CDR1 SEHNR, CDR2 FQNEAQ (reference sequence). This CDR3 region has 14 residues. V was trimmed by 5 bases and J by 6 bases, leaving 13 bases between them. The CDR3 DNA sequence: TGTGCCAGCAGCCGTCAGACTCTTCCCGGGGAGCTGTTTTTT. Amino acid sequence: CASSRQTLPGELFF.

The rearrangement joins TRBV4-1 to TRBJ2-7; D possibly corresponds to TRBD1 (6 bases). This CDR3 comprises 14 residues. Germline-derived CDR1 and CDR2 are MGHRA and YSYEKL. V lost 3 bases and J lost 2, with 11 bases in between. The CDR3 loop is CASSHPGETYEQYF. Here the CDR3 DNA reads TGCGCCAGCAGCCATCCAGGGGAGACCTACGAGCAGTACTTC.

This clone was observed a single time. The chain couples TRBV10-3 to TRBJ2-3, with D unresolved. With 1 base removed from V and 3 bases from J, the gap between germline ends came to 8 bases. The CDR3 contains 14 residues. Germline V gives CDR1 ENHRY, CDR2 SYGVKD. CDR3 sequence: CAISELASTDTQYF. The CDR3, as DNA: TGTGCCATCAGTGAGTTAGCTAGTACAGATACGCAGTATTTT.

This clone was observed once. The CDR3: CASSPQNRGGNEQFF. DNA of the CDR3: TGTGCCAGCTCACCACAAAACAGGGGTGGCAATGAGCAGTTCTTC. The genes are TRBV18 and TRBJ2-1; 7 bases are a match to TRBD1. V dropped 1 base and J dropped 6; count of bases not matched to a gene: 6. The CDR3 is made up of 15 amino acids. Germline V CDR1 and CDR2: KGHSH, LQKENI.

The chain is built from TRBV24-1 and TRBJ2-3; TRBD2 agrees at 7 bases. The V gene end was trimmed by 5 bases and the J gene end by 4 bases; junction bases not matched to a gene: 8. Per germline, CDR1 KGHDR and CDR2 SFDVKD. This CDR3 comprises 15 residues. The CDR3 is CATSASGVRADTQYF. DNA for the CDR3: TGTGCCACCAGTGCGAGCGGGGTGAGGGCAGATACGCAGTATTTT.

This clone showed up just once. V usage is TRBV2 and J usage is TRBJ2-2; D is ambiguous. The V gene lost 2 bases and the J gene lost 1 base, with 5 bases spanning the gap. The CDR3 covers 14 residues. CDR1 and CDR2 (germline): SNHLY, FYNNEI. CDR3 protein: CASSERRNTGELFF. Here the CDR3 DNA reads TGTGCCAGCAGTGAACGCAGGAACACCGGGGAGCTGTTTTTT. Full variable domain (missing parts from reference TRBV2 and TRBJ2-2): EPEVTQTPSHQVTQMGQEVILRCVPISNHLYFYWYRQILGQKVEFLVSFYNNEISEKSEIFDDQFSVERPDGSNFTLKIRSTKLEDSAMYFCASSERRNTGELFFGEGSRLTVL.

J is TRBJ1-2 and V is TRBV28; no clear D. This CDR3 has 14 residues. The V end was cut by 3 bases, the J end by 6 bases, with 14 bases between. CDR1 is MDHEN, CDR2 SYDVKM, per germline. This CDR3 is CASSFARISDGYTF. The CDR3 DNA sequence: TGTGCCAGCAGTTTTGCGAGGATTTCAGATGGCTACACCTTC.